The present T cell receptor (beta chain) was sequenced within a study of CD8 T cells in Susac syndrome. A quantity of about 0.5 to 1 ug RNA underwent reverse transcription using random hexamers. TCRdb redid the calling of the immunoSEQ multiplex PCR reads with MiXCR, one entry per CDR3 protein. Found here are about 120,000 distinct CDR3 sequences, about nine tenths of them singletons; the top ten hold 0.11% to 0.15%. With 3 bases removed from V and 5 bases from J, the gap between germline ends came to 11 bases. Germline values: CDR1 SNHLY, CDR2 FYNNEI. CDR3 size: 15 residues. V is TRBV2 and J is TRBJ1-6; D is undetermined. The source of this sequence is a human donor in good health. Material for sequencing was CD4+ T cells from PBMCs. In DNA, the CDR3 is TGTGCCAGCAGTGATCTTGGGCAGAATAATTCACCCCTCCACTTT. Translating it yields CASSDLGQNNSPLHF.